What follows describes a single T cell receptor beta chain. What it binds is unknown. The sample originates from a study of regulatory T cells in long-lasting Graves disease. Regarding time point: persistent/refractory GD, antithyroid drugs over 5 years with positive TRAb. RNA from PBMCs was the source of the TCR library. Overall study findings and caveats: With persistent disease, TRBV28, TRBJ1-2 and TRBJ2-5 were the favored segments.

According to the study, TCR beta libraries were built with iRepertoire HTBI primers and CDR3-region Arm-PCR. TCRdb recomputed calls from the multiplex PCR reads with MiXCR, one row per CDR3 protein. The table records around 460,000 distinct CDR3 sequences, 20% to 25% of them present only once. The germline V and J ends were trimmed by 2 bases and 5 bases, with 6 bases remaining between them. Germline V CDR1 and CDR2: SQVTM, ANQGSEA. The CDR3 runs to 11 residues. The gene calls are TRBV29-1 and TRBJ1-2; D may be TRBD1 (5 bases). The TCR comes from a female donor with Graves disease. Sequencing used peripheral blood mononuclear cells (PBMCs), obtained when the disease was refractory, from a patient treated with antithyroid drugs. The DNA for the CDR3 is TGCAGCGTTGAAAAGGGGTATGGCTACACCTTC. Its translation: CSVEKGYGYTF.